Below, 9 T cell receptor beta chains from the same sample are listed, as sequenced in a study of cytomegalovirus exposure and HLA in healthy donors. TCRdb keeps only in-frame clones here, not all; method: immunoSEQ multiplex PCR. This sample has over 200,000 clones; almost 90% occur once, and the top ten carry around 3%. Material for sequencing was PBMCs. These receptors were obtained from a woman between 18 and 29 years old in good health and CMV-seronegative.

This clone was seen just once. The rearrangement links TRBV5-1 to TRBJ2-5; the D gene is possibly TRBD1 (7 bases). The CDR3 spans 17 residues. Germline V gene lookup returns CDR1 SGHRS and CDR2 YFSETQ. The ends were cut back, 4 bases at V and 2 bases at J, with 21 bases in the middle. For the CDR3, the DNA is TGCGCCAGCAGCGCCGGGTCAATTTCAGGGGGGCAAGAGACCCAGTACTTC. It specifies CASSAGSISGGQETQYF.

The chain joins TRBV28 to TRBJ1-3; TRBD1 is a possible D gene (6 bases). Germline V gene data show CDR1 as MDHEN and CDR2 as SYDVKM. CDR3 length: 16 amino acids. V gave up 5 bases and J gave up 4 bases, with 18 bases separating them. CDR3 loop: CASSPHSQGNGNTIYF. CDR3 DNA sequence: TGTGCCAGCAGTCCGCATTCACAGGGAAACGGAAACACCATATATTTT.

The rearrangement joins TRBV4-2 to TRBJ1-5; D is uncertain. The V end lost 0 bases, the J end lost 4 bases, and 10 bases lay between the germline ends. The CDR3 loop spans 15 amino acids. CDR1 and CDR2 (germline): LGHNA, YNFKEQ. CDR3 amino acids: CASSQDLTGNQPQHF. CDR3 bases: TGTGCCAGCAGCCAAGATTTAACGGGAAATCAGCCCCAGCATTTT.

V usage is TRBV15 and J usage is TRBJ2-7; TRBD2 matches at 7 bases. Trimming at V came to 0 bases and at J to 0 bases, leaving 2 bases not matched to a gene. Germline CDR1 and CDR2: LNHNV and YYDKDF (reference sequence). CDR3 length: 15 residues. The CDR3 loop is CATSRDRTSSYEQYF. The CDR3 DNA reads TGTGCCACCAGCAGAGACCGGACTAGCTCCTACGAGCAGTACTTC.

This chain links TRBV28 with TRBJ2-5; 9 bases are shared with TRBD1. The CDR3 loop spans 17 amino acids. V shed 2 bases, J shed 7 bases, and the junction held 14 bases outside the gene matches. Per the germline V gene, CDR1 is MDHEN and CDR2 is SYDVKM. Written as DNA, the CDR3 is TGTGCCAGCAGTTTAGGTGGGACAGGGAAATACCAGGGGACCCAGTACTTC. Protein: CASSLGGTGKYQGTQYF.

The chain employs TRBV6-5 and TRBJ1-2, with TRBD1 matching over 7 bases. The CDR3 runs to 14 residues. After removal of 5 bases from V and 5 bases from J, the junction contained 8 bases not matched to a gene. Germline CDR1 MNHEY, CDR2 SVGAGI. CDR3 amino acids: CASSRGTALYGYTF. The DNA of the CDR3 is TGTGCCAGCAGTCGAGGGACAGCATTATATGGCTACACCTTC.

In nucleotides, the CDR3 is TGTGCCAGCAGAGACATGACTAGCGGAGCTTACGAGCAGTACTTC. It specifies CASRDMTSGAYEQYF. The chain joins TRBV27 to TRBJ2-7, with TRBD2 identical over 9 bases. The CDR3 contains 15 residues. The germline V gene encodes CDR1 MNHEY and CDR2 SMNVEV (reference sequence). Trimming took 6 bases from V and 4 from J; bases not matched to a gene: 10.

The chain couples TRBV7-2 to TRBJ1-5; TRBD1 aligns across 7 bases. Germline values: CDR1 SGHTA, CDR2 FQGNSA. The CDR3 totals 15 residues. Trimming removed 1 base from V and 3 bases from J; junction bases left unmatched: 3. CDR3 loop: CASSLGDSLNQPQHF. DNA of the CDR3: TGTGCCAGCAGCTTAGGGGACAGCCTCAATCAGCCCCAGCATTTT.

V and J are TRBV7-8 and TRBJ2-4, with a possible D match to TRBD2 (6 bases). The CDR3 has 18 amino acids. Germline loops: CDR1 SGHVS, CDR2 FQNEAQ. Trimming took off 2 bases at V and 7 bases at J, with 24 bases between the two ends. The CDR3 protein is CASSLLSGNSAAGNIQYF. The DNA for the CDR3 is TGTGCCAGCAGCTTACTTAGCGGTAATAGCGCCGCCGGGAACATTCAGTACTTC.